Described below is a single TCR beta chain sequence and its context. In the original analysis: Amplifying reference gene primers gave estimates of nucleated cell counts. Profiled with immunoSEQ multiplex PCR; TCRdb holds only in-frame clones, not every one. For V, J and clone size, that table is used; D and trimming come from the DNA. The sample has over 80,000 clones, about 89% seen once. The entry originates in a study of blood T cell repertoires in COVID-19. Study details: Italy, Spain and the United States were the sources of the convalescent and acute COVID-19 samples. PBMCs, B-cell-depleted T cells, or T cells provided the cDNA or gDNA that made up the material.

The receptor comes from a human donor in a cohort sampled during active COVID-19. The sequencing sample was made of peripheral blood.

The chain's CDR3 is CASSMARWAGDTQYF. DNA of the CDR3: TGTGCCAGTAGTATGGCCCGCTGGGCGGGAGATACGCAGTATTTT. This chain links TRBV19 with TRBJ2-3; D perhaps matches TRBD2 (5 bases). Looked up from germline, CDR1 is LNHDA and CDR2 is SQIVND (reference sequence). V gave up 3 bases and J gave up 5 bases, with 15 bases separating them. The CDR3 runs 15 residues.